These 26 T cell receptor beta chains were sequenced from one sample in a study of blood T cell repertoires in COVID-19. Only in-frame clones appear in the TCRdb table, and some are missing; sequencing was by immunoSEQ multiplex PCR. The data show about 49,000 clones, 85% to 95% seen once. Sequencing was done on a sample of peripheral blood. The source of these receptors is a human donor in a cohort sampled during active COVID-19.

The genes are TRBV10-3 and TRBJ2-7, with TRBD1 as a possible D gene (6 bases). This CDR3 spans 14 amino acids. Germline lookup yields CDR1 ENHRY and CDR2 SYGVKD. V was trimmed by 3 bases and J by 2 bases, leaving 11 bases between them. The CDR3 DNA sequence: TGTGCCATCAGTGAAAACAGGGTCCCCTACGAGCAGTACGTC. As protein: CAISENRVPYEQYV.

The V gene is TRBV4-3, the J gene TRBJ2-3, with D perhaps TRBD2 (5 bases). The germline V gene has CDR1 LGHNA and CDR2 YSLEER. Trimming cost V 1 base and J 6 bases, with 14 bases left between them. This CDR3 contains 15 residues. CDR3 nucleotide sequence: TGCGCCAGCAGCCAAGCTCCAGCTCGGAGGGATACGCAGTATTTT. Translation: CASSQAPARRDTQYF.

The chain combines TRBV5-6 with TRBJ2-2; D uncertain. The V end lost 3 bases, the J end lost 4 bases, and 7 bases lay between the germline ends. The germline CDR1 and CDR2 sequences are SGHDT and YYEEEE. This CDR3 is 13 amino acids long. The CDR3 here is CASSSFLTGELFF. CDR3 sequence (DNA): TGTGCCAGCAGCTCGTTTCTCACCGGGGAGCTGTTTTTT.

This chain connects TRBV6-5 to TRBJ1-6; D uncertain. The CDR3 has 14 residues. V was cut by 2 bases and J by 6 bases, with 8 bases left in between. Per germline, CDR1 MNHEY and CDR2 SVGAGI. CDR3 loop: CASSYGGSNSPLHF. The CDR3 DNA sequence: TGTGCCAGCAGTTACGGCGGATCTAATTCACCCCTCCACTTT.

This chain links TRBV7-3 with TRBJ2-1; possibly TRBD2 for D (5 bases). V dropped 5 bases and J dropped 2 bases, with 7 bases sitting between them. Germline CDR1 SGHTA, CDR2 FQGTGA. This CDR3 is 13 amino acids long. This CDR3 reads CASSTGTYNEQFF. The CDR3 DNA is TGTGCCAGCAGCACCGGGACCTACAATGAGCAGTTCTTC.

The chain is built from TRBV18 and TRBJ1-1, with unresolved D. V was trimmed by 6 bases and J by 0 bases, leaving 8 bases between them. The CDR3 sequence is 13 residues long. The V gene's germline CDR1 is KGHSH and CDR2 LQKENI. CDR3 coding DNA: TGTGCCAGCTCTCCTGACATGAACACTGAAGCTTTCTTT. As protein: CASSPDMNTEAFF.

The chain uses TRBV7-2 and TRBJ1-6, with 7 nucleotides matching TRBD1. Germline V gives CDR1 SGHTA, CDR2 FQGNSA. The CDR3 is 14 residues long. After removal of 5 bases from V and 8 bases from J, the junction contained 6 bases not matched to a gene. The CDR3 bases are TGTGCCAGCAGCAACAGGGGTGATTATTCACCCCTCCACTTT. Translated: CASSNRGDYSPLHF.

The V call is TRBV5-4, the J call TRBJ2-3, with 8 positions matching TRBD1. This CDR3 has 15 amino acids. Germline V gene lookup returns CDR1 SGHNT and CDR2 YYREEE (reference sequence). Unmatched junction bases numbered 6, after V lost 4 bases and J lost 2 bases. This chain's CDR3 is CASSRTGLFTDTQYF. The DNA for the CDR3 is TGTGCCAGCAGCCGGACAGGGCTTTTCACAGATACGCAGTATTTT.

The J gene is TRBJ2-3, the V gene TRBV14; weak D call: TRBD2 (6 bases). Deletions cut 0 bases from V and 2 bases from J, with 9 bases between. This CDR3 has 15 amino acids. Germline V gives CDR1 SGHDN, CDR2 FVKESK. The CDR3 DNA sequence: TGTGCCAGCAGCCAAGATCGGGGGAACACAGATACGCAGTATTTT. This encodes CASSQDRGNTDTQYF.

The V and J genes are TRBV11-2 and TRBJ2-5; maybe TRBD2 (6 bases). This CDR3 region has 13 residues. Germline V gene data show CDR1 as SGHAT and CDR2 as FQNNGV. The germline V and J ends were trimmed by 4 bases and 5 bases, with 11 bases remaining between them. The CDR3 is CASSSGGVETQYF. The CDR3 nucleotides read TGTGCCAGCAGCTCTGGAGGGGTTGAGACCCAGTACTTC.

V gene TRBV4-2 combines with J gene TRBJ1-2; D is perhaps TRBD1 (6 bases). The CDR3 extends over 17 amino acids. Trimming took off 3 bases at V and 7 bases at J, with 24 bases between the two ends. Germline V gene sequence: CDR1 LGHNA, CDR2 YNFKEQ. The CDR3 DNA sequence: TGTGCCAGCAGCCACCGGACCGAAGCGCTCCAGGGGTCTGGCTACACCTTC. Protein product: CASSHRTEALQGSGYTF.

The rearrangement joins TRBV7-9 to TRBJ1-5; the match to TRBD1 covers 7 bases. The ends lost 0 bases at V and 5 bases at J; junction bases unmatched: 4. CDR1 SEHNR and CDR2 FQNEAQ come from the germline V gene (reference sequence). The CDR3 extends over 15 amino acids. CDR3 nucleotides: TGTGCCAGCAGCTTAGCTGGGCAGGGGGATCAGCCCCAGCATTTT. As protein: CASSLAGQGDQPQHF.

This clone was observed a single time. The genes are TRBV9 and TRBJ2-5, with D possibly TRBD1 on 7 matching bases. Per the germline V gene, CDR1 is SGDLS and CDR2 is YYNGEE. This CDR3 contains 13 residues. V shed 3 bases and J shed 5 bases, with 11 bases lying between them. CDR3 sequence reads: CASSETGRETQYF. CDR3 nucleotides: TGTGCCAGCAGCGAGACAGGGAGGGAGACCCAGTACTTC.

The V call is TRBV7-6, the J call TRBJ2-5; D is possibly TRBD1 (5 bases). The CDR3 covers 14 residues. The V gene's germline CDR1 is SGHVS and CDR2 FNYEAQ. V was trimmed by 5 bases and J by 5 bases, leaving 15 bases between them. CDR3 sequence: CASSLGPREETQYF. The CDR3 nucleotides are TGTGCCAGCAGCCTGGGGCCCCGAGAGGAGACCCAGTACTTC.

V is TRBV6-7 and J is TRBJ2-2, with 10 bases that match TRBD2. TRBV6-7 is assigned to the ORF class and has an uncertain function. The CDR3 spans 15 residues. J was trimmed by 5 bases and V by 9 bases; bases with no gene match: 9. The CDR3, as DNA: TGTGCCAGGATCGAGCGGGGGGGCAGAACCGGGGAGCTGTTTTTT. Translation: CARIERGGRTGELFF.

This clone was recorded a few times. This chain links TRBV19 with TRBJ2-6; D ambiguous. The CDR3 runs 18 residues. The germline CDR1 and CDR2 sequences are LNHDA and SQIVND (reference sequence). V gave up 0 bases and J gave up 0 bases, with 12 bases separating them. The CDR3 DNA reads TGTGCCAGTAGTATAGATCCCCCAGGTCCCTCTGGGGCCAACGTCCTGACTTTC. Translation: CASSIDPPGPSGANVLTF.

V is TRBV5-1 and J is TRBJ2-3; D is possibly TRBD1 (6 bases). V was cut by 1 base and J by 2 bases, with 8 bases left in between. The CDR3 sequence is 14 residues long. Germline-derived CDR1 and CDR2 are SGHRS and YFSETQ. This CDR3 reads CASSLRGTTDTQYF. The CDR3 coding sequence is TGCGCCAGCAGCTTGAGGGGGACCACAGATACGCAGTATTTT.

V usage is TRBV5-6 and J usage is TRBJ1-2; D remains unclear. The CDR3 consists of 14 residues. V was cut by 2 bases and J by 4 bases, with 12 bases left in between. Germline CDR1 is SGHDT and CDR2 is YYEEEE. The CDR3 reads CASSFEFPGYGYTF. CDR3 coding DNA: TGTGCCAGCAGCTTTGAATTCCCGGGCTATGGCTACACCTTC.

A single count supports this clone. The chain uses TRBV10-3 and TRBJ2-1, with 9 bases lining up with TRBD2. J was trimmed by 1 base and V by 3 bases; bases with no gene match: 13. The CDR3 sequence is 19 residues long. Germline CDR1 and CDR2: ENHRY and SYGVKD. The CDR3, as DNA: TGTGCCATCAGTGACCTCTTTAGCGGGAGAAAGAGGTCCTACAATGAGCAGTTCTTC. Its translation is CAISDLFSGRKRSYNEQFF.

The J gene is TRBJ2-3, the V gene TRBV2; D perhaps matches TRBD2 (6 bases). CDR1 and CDR2 (germline): SNHLY, FYNNEI. The CDR3 contains 16 residues. V lost 8 bases and J 1 base, leaving 19 bases between the germline ends. The CDR3 DNA reads as TGTGCCAGCCCAACTCGGACACCGGGGGGCACAGATACGCAGTATTTT. Translation: CASPTRTPGGTDTQYF.

The V gene is TRBV19, the J gene TRBJ2-1; tentatively, D is TRBD2 (5 bases). This CDR3 has 15 amino acids. Trimming removed 2 bases at V and 7 bases at J, with 15 bases between. Germline loops: CDR1 LNHDA, CDR2 SQIVND (reference sequence). The CDR3: CASSISYEGRNEQFF. CDR3 DNA sequence: TGTGCCAGTAGTATATCGTACGAGGGTAGGAATGAGCAGTTCTTC.

The genes are TRBV28 and TRBJ2-1; TRBD2 might be the D (5 bases). Trimming stripped 5 bases from V and 8 bases from J, with 22 bases between. Germline-derived CDR1 and CDR2 are MDHEN and SYDVKM. This CDR3 comprises 16 residues. The DNA of the CDR3 is TGTGCCAGCAGTCTTTCCTACCGGACCGGGGTGGATGAGCAGTTCTTC. Encoded protein: CASSLSYRTGVDEQFF. Full variable domain (rest looked up from reference TRBV28 and TRBJ2-1): DVKVTQSSRYLVKRTGEKVFLECVQDMDHENMFWYRQDPGLGLRLIYFSYDVKMKEKGDIPEGYSVSREKKERFSLILESASTNQTSMYLCASSLSYRTGVDEQFFGPGTRLTVL.

V usage is TRBV5-1 and J usage is TRBJ2-1; D unresolved. V lost 0 bases to trimming and J lost 5 bases, with 6 bases between them. CDR1 and CDR2 (germline): SGHRS, YFSETQ. CDR3 size: 13 residues. The CDR3 region has the DNA TGCGCCAGCAGCTTGGTAACAGACAATGAGCAGTTCTTC. It specifies CASSLVTDNEQFF.

The chain joins TRBV11-3 to TRBJ2-1; D gene ambiguous. The V end was cut by 1 base, the J end by 3 bases, with 4 bases between. Per the germline V gene, CDR1 is SGHNT and CDR2 is YENEEA. CDR3 length equals 13 residues. CDR3 residues: CASSLGLYNEQFF. The CDR3 DNA reads TGTGCCAGCAGCTTAGGACTCTACAATGAGCAGTTCTTC.

The chain joins TRBV5-6 to TRBJ1-6; TRBD1 agrees at 7 bases. The trim removed 4 bases at V and 3 bases at J, leaving 10 bases unmatched. The V gene's germline CDR1 is SGHDT and CDR2 YYEEEE. The CDR3 sequence is 17 residues long. CDR3 nucleotides: TGTGCCAGCAGCACGCGGACAGGCGAATACTATAATTCACCCCTCCACTTT. Encoded protein: CASSTRTGEYYNSPLHF.

The CDR3: CASSHRLAGYSYEQYF. The CDR3 nucleotides read TGTGCCAGCAGCCACAGACTAGCGGGCTACTCCTACGAGCAGTACTTC. This sequence joins TRBV14 and TRBJ2-7; TRBD2 agrees at 10 bases. The length of the CDR3 is 16 residues. CDR1 and CDR2 from the germline V gene are SGHDN and FVKESK. The junction had 5 bases not matched to a gene; V was cut back by 3 bases and J by 0 bases. The full variable domain, completed using reference TRBV14 and TRBJ2-7, is EAGVTQFPSHSVIEKGQTVTLRCDPISGHDNLYWYRRVMGKEIKFLLHFVKESKQDESGMPNNRFLAERTGGTYSTLKVQPAELEDSGVYFCASSHRLAGYSYEQYFGPGTRLTVT.